A single sample is the source of the 16 T cell receptor beta chains below, sequenced in a study of early stage breast cancer tumors. Sequencing was performed with immunoSEQ multiplex PCR; in TCRdb, only in-frame clones are kept and a portion is missing. The table records 40,000 to 60,000 clones, 78% of them present only once. The sequenced sample consisted of blood. The receptors here all came from a person aged 40 to 50 with breast cancer.

This clone is medium-sized. The chain joins TRBV5-6 to TRBJ1-2, with 7 bases that match TRBD1. This CDR3 spans 16 amino acids. The germline gives CDR1 SGHDT, CDR2 YYEEEE. Trimming at V came to 3 bases and at J to 0 bases, leaving 8 bases not matched to a gene. CDR3 nucleotides: TGTGCCAGCAGCTACCCCGACAGGGAGGCTAACTATGGCTACACCTTC. As protein: CASSYPDREANYGYTF.

The chain has TRBV18 and TRBJ1-2; D remains ambiguous. CDR1 and CDR2 from the germline V gene are KGHSH and LQKENI. V gave up 3 bases and J gave up 1 base, with 9 bases separating them. There are 14 residues in the CDR3. The CDR3 nucleotides are TGTGCCAGCTCACCCCTGGCAGTTAACTATGGCTACACCTTC. Residues: CASSPLAVNYGYTF.

The J gene is TRBJ2-3, the V gene TRBV6-9; no clear D gene. The V and J ends lost 8 bases and 2 bases respectively, with 14 bases between them. The CDR3 covers 14 residues. CDR1 is MNHGY and CDR2 is SVAAGI in the germline V gene. The CDR3 nucleotides read TGTGCCAGCGTCTTTAGGCGGTTCACAGATACGCAGTATTTT. This gives the protein CASVFRRFTDTQYF.

This clone was counted a single time. The V gene is TRBV30, the J gene TRBJ2-7, with unresolved D. The germline CDR1 and CDR2 sequences are GTSNPN and SVGIG (reference sequence). The CDR3 loop spans 14 amino acids. Between the trimmed V and J ends, which lost 4 bases and 6 bases, there was a span of 19 bases. The CDR3, as DNA: TGTGCCTGGAACAGTTGGCCCTTTGTGGTCGAGCAGTACTTC. Amino acids: CAWNSWPFVVEQYF.

The CDR3 DNA reads as TGTGCCAGCAGTGGGGGGACATTAGCCAAAAACATTCAGTACTTC. Protein sequence: CASSGGTLAKNIQYF. The V and J genes are TRBV6-1 and TRBJ2-4; D may be TRBD1 (6 bases). Trimming shortened V by 4 bases and J by 0 bases, and 10 bases separated the two germline ends. Germline V CDR1 and CDR2: MNHNS, SASEGT. The CDR3 is 15 amino acids.

V is TRBV10-2 and J is TRBJ2-5, with unresolved D. V dropped 2 bases and J dropped 2 bases, with 15 bases sitting between them. Germline V lookup: CDR1 WSHSY, CDR2 SAAADI. This CDR3 region has 16 residues. CDR3 sequence reads: CASSERLGVAQETQYF. Here the CDR3 DNA reads TGCGCCAGCAGTGAGAGGTTGGGTGTGGCACAAGAGACCCAGTACTTC.

A single count supports this clone. The chain recombines TRBV5-1 with TRBJ2-3, with D possibly matching TRBD1 (6 bases). The CDR3 contains 16 residues. V shed 0 bases and J shed 2 bases, with 13 bases lying between them. Germline loops: CDR1 SGHRS, CDR2 YFSETQ. This CDR3 is CASSLAWAGVTDTQYF. DNA for the CDR3: TGCGCCAGCAGCTTGGCCTGGGCAGGGGTCACAGATACGCAGTATTTT.

The CDR3 spells CASSPRSWKGGDTQYF. Written as DNA, the CDR3 is TGTGCCAGCAGCCCGCGGAGTTGGAAGGGTGGAGATACGCAGTATTTT. The gene calls are TRBV5-4 and TRBJ2-3; D not certain. Trimming cost V 4 bases and J 5 bases, with 20 bases left between them. CDR1 and CDR2 from the germline V gene are SGHNT and YYREEE (reference sequence). This CDR3 region has 16 residues. The complete variable domain, with remaining parts taken from reference TRBV5-4 and TRBJ2-3, reads ETGVTQSPTHLIKTRGQQVTLRCSSQSGHNTVSWYQQALGQGPQFIFQYYREEENGRGNFPPRFSGLQFPNYSSELNVNALELDDSALYLCASSPRSWKGGDTQYFGPGTRLTVL.

The chain uses TRBV9 and TRBJ2-3, with 10 bases aligning to TRBD2. Trimming took 3 bases from V and 0 from J; bases not matched to a gene: 13. Germline V gene data show CDR1 as SGDLS and CDR2 as YYNGEE. This CDR3 comprises 19 residues. The CDR3, as DNA: TGTGCCAGCAGCGGCCTCGGGGCTAGCGGGAGCACTAGCACAGATACGCAGTATTTT. As protein: CASSGLGASGSTSTDTQYF.

This clone is a singleton in its sample. The chain employs TRBV4-1 and TRBJ2-7; D may be TRBD2 (5 bases). With 4 bases removed from V and 3 bases from J, the gap between germline ends came to 16 bases. The germline V gene encodes CDR1 MGHRA and CDR2 YSYEKL. The CDR3 contains 15 residues. The chain's CDR3 is CASSPFRGSGYEQYF. CDR3 DNA sequence: TGCGCCAGCAGCCCCTTTAGAGGGTCTGGCTACGAGCAGTACTTC.

V gene TRBV2 combines with J gene TRBJ2-7; a possible D gene is TRBD1 (6 bases). The CDR3 length is 11 residues. Germline-derived CDR1 and CDR2 are SNHLY and FYNNEI. The germline V and J ends were trimmed by 6 bases and 3 bases, with 6 bases remaining between them. The CDR3 coding sequence is TGTGCCAGCAGGGACAGCTACGAGCAGTACTTC. This gives the protein CASRDSYEQYF.

This chain connects TRBV6-6 to TRBJ1-5; no firm D call. The CDR3 runs to 13 residues. Germline CDR1 reads MNHNY; CDR2 reads SVGAGI (reference sequence). Trimming removed 8 bases from V and 0 bases from J, with 8 bases in between. For the CDR3, the DNA is TGTGCCAGCGTCAGATATAGCAATCAGCCCCAGCATTTT. Its protein is CASVRYSNQPQHF.

This clone has more than one count but fewer than ten. The chain couples TRBV29-1 to TRBJ1-2; a weak D match, TRBD1 (6 bases). From germline, CDR1 is SQVTM and CDR2 ANQGSEA. There are 13 residues in the CDR3. The ends were cut back, 6 bases at V and 5 bases at J, with 16 bases in the middle. CDR3 residues: CSVEGGGFYGYTF. In DNA form, the CDR3 reads TGCAGCGTCGAGGGAGGGGGGTTTTATGGCTACACCTTC.

The V and J genes are TRBV4-2 and TRBJ2-5; D call uncertain. Germline-derived CDR1 and CDR2 are LGHNA and YNFKEQ. The CDR3 is 13 amino acids. The V end lost 2 bases, the J end lost 3 bases, and 7 bases lay between the germline ends. The CDR3 nucleotides read TGTGCCAGCAGCCAATCCCGGGAAGAGACCCAGTACTTC. Its protein is CASSQSREETQYF.

The CDR3 loop reads CASTPDQTGWGTDTQYF. CDR3 sequence (DNA): TGTGCCAGTACCCCGGACCAGACAGGGTGGGGCACAGATACGCAGTATTTT. The gene calls are TRBV19 and TRBJ2-3; TRBD1 matches at 7 bases. This CDR3 region has 17 residues. CDR1 is LNHDA, CDR2 SQIVND, per germline (reference sequence). J lost 1 base, V lost 7 bases, and 14 bases had no gene match.

The rearrangement uses TRBV7-9 and TRBJ2-2; no clear D gene. This CDR3 is 14 amino acids long. V lost 1 base, J lost 5 bases, and 8 bases lay in between. Germline loops: CDR1 SEHNR, CDR2 FQNEAQ (reference sequence). In DNA form, the CDR3 reads TGTGCCAGCAGCTTAGTGGCCGGTACCGGGGAGCTGTTTTTT. It translates to CASSLVAGTGELFF.